This T cell receptor beta chain originates from a study of T cells expressing NK-cell markers. Study background: Seven donors tested HCMV-seropositive and one tested seronegative among the eight sequenced.

TCR beta cDNA was generated via 5'RACE template switching incorporating UMIs. Using the 5' RACE reads, TCRdb records one entry per CDR3 protein without DNA. The repertoire table contains some 280,000 distinct CDR3 sequences. Points from the study as a whole: The study found these clonotypes also leading the CD3+CD56-NKG2C+ fraction in a few donors.

Germline CDR1 SGHRS, CDR2 YFSETQ. The length of the CDR3 is 15 residues. Of note for this clonotype: Its specificity is unknown.

The chain links TRBV5-1 to TRBJ2-1. Sequencing was carried out using blood T cells: a sorted CD56 or NKG2C T cell subset, CD4+ or CD8+ T cells, or bulk PBMC T cells (not recorded which). This receptor was taken from a young man in good health. CDR3 residues: CASSLDTGIGNEQFF.